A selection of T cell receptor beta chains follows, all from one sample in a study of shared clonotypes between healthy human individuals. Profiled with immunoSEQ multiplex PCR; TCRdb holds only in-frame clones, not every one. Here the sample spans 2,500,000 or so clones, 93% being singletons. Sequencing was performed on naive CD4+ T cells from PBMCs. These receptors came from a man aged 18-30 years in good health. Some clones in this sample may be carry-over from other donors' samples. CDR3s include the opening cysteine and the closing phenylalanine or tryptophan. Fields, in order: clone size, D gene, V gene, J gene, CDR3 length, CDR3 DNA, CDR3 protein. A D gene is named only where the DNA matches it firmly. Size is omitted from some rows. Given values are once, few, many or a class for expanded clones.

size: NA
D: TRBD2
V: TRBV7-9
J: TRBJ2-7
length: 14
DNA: TGTGCCAGCAGCTTCCTAGCGGGAGGCTACGAGCAGTACTTC
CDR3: CASSFLAGGYEQYF

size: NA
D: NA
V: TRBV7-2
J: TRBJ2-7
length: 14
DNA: TGTGCCAGCAGCGGCCACGGGTCTTCCTACGAGCAGTACTTC
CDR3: CASSGHGSSYEQYF

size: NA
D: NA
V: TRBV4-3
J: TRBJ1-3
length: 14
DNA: TGCGCCAGCAGCCATGGCTGGGGTGGAAACACCATATATTTT
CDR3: CASSHGWGGNTIYF

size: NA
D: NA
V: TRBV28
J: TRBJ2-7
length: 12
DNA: TGTGCCAGCAGTTTTGTCGGCTACGAGCAGTACTTC
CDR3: CASSFVGYEQYF

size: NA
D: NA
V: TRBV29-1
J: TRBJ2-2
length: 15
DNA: TGCAGCGTTGTGGGTCAGGGAACGAACACCGGGGAGCTGTTTTTT
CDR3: CSVVGQGTNTGELFF

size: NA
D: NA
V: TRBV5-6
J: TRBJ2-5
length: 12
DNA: TGTGCCAGCAGCTTGAGGAAAGAGACCCAGTACTTC
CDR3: CASSLRKETQYF

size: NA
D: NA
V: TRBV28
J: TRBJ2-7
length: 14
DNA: TGTGCCAGCAGTTATGGCCCCTCCTCCTACGAGCAGTACTTC
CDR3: CASSYGPSSYEQYF

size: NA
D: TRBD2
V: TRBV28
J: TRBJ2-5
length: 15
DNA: TGTGCCAGCAGCGGGACTAGCGGGGGGCAAGAGACCCAGTACTTC
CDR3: CASSGTSGGQETQYF

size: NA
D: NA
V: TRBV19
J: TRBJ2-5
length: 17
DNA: TGTGCCAGTAGTATTAGGTCAGGGGTAAACCACCAAGAGACCCAGTACTTC
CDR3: CASSIRSGVNHQETQYF

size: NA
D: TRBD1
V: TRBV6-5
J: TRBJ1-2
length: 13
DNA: TGTGCCAGCAGTTACACCCCCAGGGGGGGCTACACCTTC
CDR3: CASSYTPRGGYTF

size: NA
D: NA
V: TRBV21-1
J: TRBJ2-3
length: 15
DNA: TGTGCCAGCAGCACAAGGACAGGGAGCACAGATACGCAGTATTTT
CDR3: CASSTRTGSTDTQYF

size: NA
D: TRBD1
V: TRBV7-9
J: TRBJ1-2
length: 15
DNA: TGTGCCAGCACCAACCCCGGACAGGAACCTTATGGCTACACCTTC
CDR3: CASTNPGQEPYGYTF

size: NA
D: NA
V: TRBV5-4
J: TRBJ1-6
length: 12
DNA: TGTGCCAGCAGCGGTCAGAACTCACCCCTCCACTTT
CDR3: CASSGQNSPLHF

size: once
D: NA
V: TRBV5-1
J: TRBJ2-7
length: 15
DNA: TGCGCCAGCAGCCCCATGGACCGGGAGCCCTACGAGCAGTACTTC
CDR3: CASSPMDREPYEQYF

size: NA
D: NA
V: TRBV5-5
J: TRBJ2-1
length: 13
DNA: TGTGCCAGCAGCCCCACTACTCCCAATGAGCAGTTCTTC
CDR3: CASSPTTPNEQFF

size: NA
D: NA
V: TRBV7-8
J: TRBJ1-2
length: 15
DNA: TGTGCCAGCAGCCCCTTCAGTCCTCAGGGTAGTGGCTACACCTTC
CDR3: CASSPFSPQGSGYTF

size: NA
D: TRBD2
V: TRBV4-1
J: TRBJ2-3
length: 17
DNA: TGCGCCAGCAGCCAAGAAAGAGCTAGCGGGGTCGCAGATACGCAGTATTTT
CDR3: CASSQERASGVADTQYF

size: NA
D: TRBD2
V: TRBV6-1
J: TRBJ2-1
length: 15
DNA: TGTGCCAGCCTCCCCGGGACTAGCAATCACAATGAGCAGTTCTTC
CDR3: CASLPGTSNHNEQFF

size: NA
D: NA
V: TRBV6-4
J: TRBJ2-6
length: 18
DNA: TGTACGCAAGGGGGGAAGGGTCGCCTCAGCTCTGGGGCCAACGTCCTGACTTTC
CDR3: CTQGGKGRLSSGANVLTF

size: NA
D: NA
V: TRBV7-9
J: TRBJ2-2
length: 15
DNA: TGTGCCAGCAGCCAATACCGGCGGCACACCGGGGAGCTGTTTTTT
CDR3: CASSQYRRHTGELFF

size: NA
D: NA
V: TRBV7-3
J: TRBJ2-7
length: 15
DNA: TGTGCCAGCAGCCCCCGGGCAGGGGCTACCTACGAGCAGTACTTC
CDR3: CASSPRAGATYEQYF

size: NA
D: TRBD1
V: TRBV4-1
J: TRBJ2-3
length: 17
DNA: TGCGCCAGCAGCCAAGATCGGGCAGGGGGTCTCACAGATACGCAGTATTTT
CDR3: CASSQDRAGGLTDTQYF

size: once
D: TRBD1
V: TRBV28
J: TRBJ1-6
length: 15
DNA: TGTGCCAGCAGTCCCCAAGACAGGGAGAATTCACCCCTCCACTTT
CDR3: CASSPQDRENSPLHF

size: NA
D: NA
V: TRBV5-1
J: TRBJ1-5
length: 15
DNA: TGCGCCAGCAGCTTGGGAACAGGACATAATCAGCCCCAGCATTTT
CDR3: CASSLGTGHNQPQHF

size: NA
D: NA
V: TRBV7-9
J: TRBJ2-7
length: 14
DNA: TGTGCCAGCAGCTCAGAGAACCGACAGTACGAGCAGTACTTC
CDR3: CASSSENRQYEQYF

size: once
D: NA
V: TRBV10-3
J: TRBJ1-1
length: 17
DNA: TGTGCCATCAGTACGCCGCGGGACGGCTACCAAGGGGTTGAAGCTTTCTTT
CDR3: CAISTPRDGYQGVEAFF

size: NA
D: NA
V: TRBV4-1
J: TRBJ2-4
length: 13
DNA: TGCGCCAGCAGCCAAGATCATGGGGGGTCGGGGTACTTC
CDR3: CASSQDHGGSGYF

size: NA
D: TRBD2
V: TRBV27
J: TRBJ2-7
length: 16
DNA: TGTGCCAGCAGTCCGCTCACCGGGACTAGAGTGTACGAGCAGTACTTC
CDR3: CASSPLTGTRVYEQYF

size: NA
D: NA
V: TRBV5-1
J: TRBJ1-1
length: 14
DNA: TGCGCCAGCAGCTTGGGTACCCCTGGGACTGAAGCTTTCTTT
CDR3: CASSLGTPGTEAFF

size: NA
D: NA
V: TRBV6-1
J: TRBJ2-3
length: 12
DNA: TGTGCCAGCAGTGAAGGTGGGGATACGCAGTATTTT
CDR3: CASSEGGDTQYF

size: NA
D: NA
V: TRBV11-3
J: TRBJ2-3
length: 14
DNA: TGTGCCAGCAGCTTAGATGGGAATACAGATACGCAGTATTTT
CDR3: CASSLDGNTDTQYF

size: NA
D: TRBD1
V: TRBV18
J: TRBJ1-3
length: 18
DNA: TGTGCCAGCTCACCACCAGCAGAGGGGGCGTTCTCTGGAAACACCATATATTTT
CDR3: CASSPPAEGAFSGNTIYF

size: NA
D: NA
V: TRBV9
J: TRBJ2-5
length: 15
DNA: TGTGCCAGCAGCGTAGACTACAGGTCAGGAGAGACCCAGTACTTC
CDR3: CASSVDYRSGETQYF

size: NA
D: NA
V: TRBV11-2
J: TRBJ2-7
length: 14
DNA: TGTGCCAGCAGCTTAGACAGGGTAGTGGACGAGCAGTACTTC
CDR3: CASSLDRVVDEQYF

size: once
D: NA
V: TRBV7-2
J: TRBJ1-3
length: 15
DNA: TGTGCCAGCAGCCCCGGGGGGGAAGCTGGAAACACCATATATTTT
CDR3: CASSPGGEAGNTIYF

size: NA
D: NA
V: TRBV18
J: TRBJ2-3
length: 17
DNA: TGTGCCAGCTCACCAACGGGCAACAGGGCATCGGCAGATACGCAGTATTTT
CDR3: CASSPTGNRASADTQYF

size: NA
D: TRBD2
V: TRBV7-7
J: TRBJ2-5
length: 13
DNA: TGTGCCAGCAGCTTGGGGGGGCAAGAGACCCAGTACTTC
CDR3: CASSLGGQETQYF

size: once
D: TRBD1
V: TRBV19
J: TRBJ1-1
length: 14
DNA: TGTGCCAGTAGTCCACAGGGGGCGGGCACTGAAGCTTTCTTT
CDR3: CASSPQGAGTEAFF

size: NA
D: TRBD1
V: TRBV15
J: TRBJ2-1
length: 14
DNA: TGTGCCACCGGGACCTTACAGGGGGCGGGTGAGCAGTTCTTC
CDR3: CATGTLQGAGEQFF

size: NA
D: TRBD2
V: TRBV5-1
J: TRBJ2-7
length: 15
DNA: TGCGCCAGCAGCGGGGGACTAGCGAACTCCTACGAGCAGTACTTC
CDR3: CASSGGLANSYEQYF

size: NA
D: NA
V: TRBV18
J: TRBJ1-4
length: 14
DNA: TGTGCCAGCTCACTAATGATGCAGGGGGAAAAACTGTTTTTT
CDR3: CASSLMMQGEKLFF

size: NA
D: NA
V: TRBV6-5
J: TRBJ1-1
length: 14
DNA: TGTGCCAGCATGGTAAGATCGATGAACACTGAAGCTTTCTTT
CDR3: CASMVRSMNTEAFF

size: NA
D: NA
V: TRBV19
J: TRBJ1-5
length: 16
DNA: TGTGCCAGTAGTATTTTAGGGTCAGGGACCAATCAGCCCCAGCATTTT
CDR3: CASSILGSGTNQPQHF

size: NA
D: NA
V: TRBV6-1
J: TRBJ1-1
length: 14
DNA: TGTGCCAGCAGTGAGGGGGGCGCGAGCACTGAAGCTTTCTTT
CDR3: CASSEGGASTEAFF

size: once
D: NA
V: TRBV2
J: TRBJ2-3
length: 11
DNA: TGTGCCAGCAGTCTCTTAGATACGCAGTATTTT
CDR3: CASSLLDTQYF

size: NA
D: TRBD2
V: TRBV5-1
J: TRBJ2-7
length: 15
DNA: TGCGCCAGCAGCTTGGTGCTAGCGGGGGCCTACGAGCAGTACTTC
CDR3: CASSLVLAGAYEQYF

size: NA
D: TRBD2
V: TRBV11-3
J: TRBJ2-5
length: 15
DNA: TGTGCCAGCAGCGACGGACTAGCGGGCCAAGAGACCCAGTACTTC
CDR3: CASSDGLAGQETQYF

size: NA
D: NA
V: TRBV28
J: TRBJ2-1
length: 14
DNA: TGTGCCAGCAGTTTACTCAACCCCTACAATGAGCAGTTCTTC
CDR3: CASSLLNPYNEQFF